This TCR beta chain came from a study of shared clonotypes between healthy human individuals. Study-level results: Sampling covered blood only; tissue repertoires likely differ. Among donors, sharing of clonotypes was expected to be affected by sequencing depth.

This clone was observed once. Its antigen is not identified. In replicate PCRs of sorted subsets, about 200 ng DNA, about 30,000 T cell genomes, was used. Assay used: immunoSEQ multiplex PCR; TCRdb lists only in-frame clones, some missing. Among 2 million to 2.5 million clones listed, about 95% were seen once. Memory CD4+ cells were the fraction left after CD45RA+ naive selection. The CDR3 has 14 amino acids. V was pared by 0 bases and J by 6 bases, with 12 bases between. CDR1 is MNHEY and CDR2 is SVGAGI in the germline V gene. The chain carries TRBV6-5 and TRBJ2-7, with D unresolved. The receptor was derived from a man aged 18-30 years in good health. The source material was naive CD4+ T cells sorted from blood. Subset indicated: CD45RA+ positively selected. The CDR3 nucleotides are TGTGCCAGCAGTTACTCGATTAGCCTACTCGAGCAGTACTTC. Translation: CASSYSISLLEQYF.